The 8 T cell receptor beta chains in this list originate from one sample, sequenced in a study of PD-1 blockade in classical Hodgkin lymphoma. Profiling relied on immunoSEQ multiplex PCR, and the TCRdb table lists in-frame clones only, not all of them. Among tens of thousands of clones listed, about 92% were seen once. Each patient's relapse followed autologous stem cell transplantation, and brentuximab vedotin exposure varied. Specimen: peripheral blood mononuclear cells (PBMCs), collected at baseline. The receptors originated from a human donor with classical Hodgkin lymphoma.

This clone was recorded once. The chain recombines TRBV5-1 with TRBJ2-7; D possibly uses TRBD1 or TRBD2 (5 bases each). Germline CDR1 reads SGHRS; CDR2 reads YFSETQ. Trimming pared 5 bases from V and 7 bases from J, leaving 13 bases between. This CDR3 spans 12 amino acids. The CDR3 here is CASSSDSSEQYF. The DNA for the CDR3 is TGCGCCAGCAGTAGCGACAGCTCAGAGCAGTACTTC.

V gene TRBV7-2 combines with J gene TRBJ2-1; no clear D. Germline-derived CDR1 and CDR2 are SGHTA and FQGNSA. Trimming stripped 1 base from V and 7 bases from J, with 14 bases between. The CDR3 extends over 15 amino acids. The CDR3 loop is CASSLGIGPLNEQFF. CDR3 nucleotides: TGTGCCAGCAGCTTAGGGATAGGCCCTCTGAATGAGCAGTTCTTC.

In this sample, this clone turned up once. The same CDR3 arises from other DNA sequences in this sample as well. V and J are TRBV2 and TRBJ1-4; D is unresolved. V was clipped by 4 bases and J by 7 bases, with 4 bases between them. CDR1 is SNHLY, CDR2 FYNNEI, per germline. The CDR3 contains 11 residues. CDR3 nucleotides: TGTGCCAGCAGTGTAGTTGAAAAACTGTTTTTT. Its translation is CASSVVEKLFF.

The gene calls are TRBV7-9 and TRBJ1-1, with D tentatively TRBD1 (5 bases). Trimming cost V 5 bases and J 4 bases, with 14 bases left between them. From germline, CDR1 is SEHNR and CDR2 FQNEAQ (reference sequence). The CDR3 length is 14 residues. This CDR3 reads CASSVTGGFTEAFF. In nucleotides, the CDR3 is TGTGCCAGCAGCGTAACAGGAGGGTTCACTGAAGCTTTCTTT.

The CDR3 DNA sequence: TGCGCCAGCAACTCACACCCCGGGCCCCCAGACACAGATACGCAGTATTTT. Protein product: CASNSHPGPPDTDTQYF. The chain employs TRBV5-1 and TRBJ2-3; unclear D gene. Germline lookup yields CDR1 SGHRS and CDR2 YFSETQ. The CDR3 is 17 amino acids. Trimming shortened V by 6 bases and J by 2 bases, and 22 bases separated the two germline ends.

V usage is TRBV6-5 and J usage is TRBJ2-7; 7 bases line up with TRBD2. The CDR3 runs to 14 residues. Trimming removed 4 bases from V and 4 bases from J; junction bases left unmatched: 7. The germline gives CDR1 MNHEY, CDR2 SVGAGI. The CDR3 sequence: CASSWSSGGYEQYF. For the CDR3, the DNA is TGTGCCAGCAGTTGGTCTAGCGGAGGTTACGAGCAGTACTTC.

This clone has more than one count but fewer than ten. The chain uses TRBV27 and TRBJ1-5; possibly TRBD1 for D (5 bases). CDR1 and CDR2 from the germline V gene are MNHEY and SMNVEV (reference sequence). The V gene lost 3 bases and the J gene lost 0 bases, with 9 bases spanning the gap. The CDR3 has 15 residues. The CDR3 loop is CASSLTVNSNQPQHF. The CDR3 coding sequence is TGTGCCAGCAGTTTGACAGTTAATAGCAATCAGCCCCAGCATTTT.

The rearrangement uses TRBV6-5 and TRBJ1-2; the D gene is possibly TRBD1 (6 bases). The germline V gene has CDR1 MNHEY and CDR2 SVGAGI. This CDR3 is 14 amino acids long. Trimming cost V 0 bases and J 5 bases, with 10 bases left between them. CDR3 nucleotides: TGTGCCAGCAGTTACTCCGCCGGACAGTATGGCTACACCTTC. As protein: CASSYSAGQYGYTF.